The sequence of this TCR beta chain was determined in a study of regulatory T cells in long-lasting Graves disease. For TCR beta, libraries came from iRepertoire HTBI primers and Arm-PCR of CDR3 regions. Via MiXCR, TCRdb re-called the multiplex PCR reads, giving one row per CDR3 protein. The repertoire holds some 250,000 distinct CDR3 sequences, with 15% to 20% as singletons. Study conclusions and caveats: Persistent cases favored TRBV28, TRBJ1-2 and TRBJ2-5. Persistent patients had a count of shared public clonotypes (approximately 3,000) that exceeded that of new patients (about 970).

The V end was cut by 4 bases, the J end by 5 bases, with 9 bases between. Germline V gives CDR1 SNHLY, CDR2 FYNNEI. This CDR3 has 13 residues. This clonotype has more than one count but fewer than ten. Its target is not known. Specified time point: newly diagnosed GD, antithyroid drugs for less than 3 months. From PBMCs, RNA was extracted and then used to make the TCR library. From each patient, about 8.1 milliliters of peripheral blood was drawn and collected into an EDTA anticoagulant tube. The V and J genes are TRBV2 and TRBJ2-1; no clear D gene. The sequence was collected from a female donor with Graves disease. Sequencing was performed on peripheral blood mononuclear cells (PBMCs), taken at new diagnosis, from a patient treated with antithyroid drugs. The CDR3 reads CASSALRHNEQFF. The CDR3 DNA reads as TGTGCCAGCAGTGCACTCAGACACAATGAGCAGTTCTTC.